This TCR beta chain appears in the sequencing data of a study of T cell responses to AZD1222 COVID-19 vaccine. Study in general: Analysis merged second doses at about 4 or about 12 weeks. Study-wide findings and caveats: None of the repertoires were sampled until the peak T cell response had passed. Nearly half of the spike-specific TCRs reportedly recognize variant regions that carry no mutations.

In the case of this clone: Its antigen remains unknown.

Repertoires were generated with immunoSEQ multiplex PCR, while TCRdb's copy carries only in-frame clones and drops some. Here the sample spans 75,000 to 95,000 clones, 85% being singletons. The germline V gene has CDR1 SGHRS and CDR2 YFSETQ. The length of the CDR3 is 15 residues. The germline V and J ends were trimmed by 4 bases and 3 bases, with 13 bases remaining between them. The chain has TRBV5-1 and TRBJ1-4; D unresolved. This sample comprised peripheral blood, obtained on day 0 of AZD1222 vaccination. This clonotype was obtained from an adult in good health. The CDR3 region has the DNA TGCGCCAGCAGCAGATCCAGTAGGGCTAATGAAAAACTGTTTTTT. Translation: CASSRSSRANEKLFF.